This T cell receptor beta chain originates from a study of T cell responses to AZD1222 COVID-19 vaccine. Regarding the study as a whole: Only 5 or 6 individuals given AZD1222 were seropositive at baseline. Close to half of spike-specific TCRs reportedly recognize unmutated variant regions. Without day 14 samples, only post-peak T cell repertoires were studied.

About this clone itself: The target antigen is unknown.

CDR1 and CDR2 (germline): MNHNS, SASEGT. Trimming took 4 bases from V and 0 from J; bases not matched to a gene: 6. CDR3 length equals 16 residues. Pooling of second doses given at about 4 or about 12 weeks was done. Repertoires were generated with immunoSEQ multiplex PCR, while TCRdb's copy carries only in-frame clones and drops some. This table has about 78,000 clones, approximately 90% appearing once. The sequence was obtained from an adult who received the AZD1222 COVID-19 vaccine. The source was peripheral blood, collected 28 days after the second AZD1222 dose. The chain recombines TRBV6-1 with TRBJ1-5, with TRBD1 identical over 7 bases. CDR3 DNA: TGTGCCAGCAGTGCTATGGGACAGCATAGCAATCAGCCCCAGCATTTT. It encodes CASSAMGQHSNQPQHF.